These T cell receptor beta chains were read from a single sample in a study of cytomegalovirus exposure and HLA in healthy donors. TCRdb keeps only in-frame clones here, not all; method: immunoSEQ multiplex PCR. The repertoire includes 150,000 to 250,000 clones, 70% to 85% of them detected once, and roughly 0.098% sits in the top ten. Input material: PBMCs. The source of these receptors is a boy aged 2 to 9 in good health and CMV-seronegative. Both conserved end residues are part of each CDR3. D genes are given only for firm matches. For some rows the clone size is stated as once, few or many, or as a class when expanded; others skip it.

D: -
size: -
V: TRBV6-1
J: TRBJ1-6
DNA: TGTGCCAGCAGTGTAGCGCAGGGCACACCCCTCCACTTT
CDR3: CASSVAQGTPLHF

D: TRBD1
size: -
V: TRBV29-1
J: TRBJ1-2
DNA: TGCAGCGTCGCCCGACAGGGCTTTGGCTACACCTTC
CDR3: CSVARQGFGYTF

D: -
size: -
V: TRBV7-2
J: TRBJ2-7
DNA: TGTGCCAGCAGCTTAGCGCTTATCTACGAGCAGTACTTC
CDR3: CASSLALIYEQYF

D: TRBD1
size: -
V: TRBV9
J: TRBJ1-4
DNA: TGTGCCAGCAGCCAGGGGGGTGGAGGGGGCGCGGAAAAACTGTTTTTT
CDR3: CASSQGGGGGAEKLFF

D: -
size: -
V: TRBV9
J: TRBJ2-5
DNA: TGTGCCAGCAGCAGAGGGTCCCTCACAGAAGAGACCCAGTACTTC
CDR3: CASSRGSLTEETQYF

D: -
size: -
V: TRBV7-8
J: TRBJ1-2
DNA: TGTGCCAGCAGCCCCCAGTTTTGGGCCGACTATGGCTACACCTTC
CDR3: CASSPQFWADYGYTF

D: -
size: -
V: TRBV7-9
J: TRBJ1-4
DNA: TGTGCCAGCAGCTTAGGGGCGGGGGGCCCCGTCCTTTTT
CDR3: CASSLGAGGPVLF

D: -
size: -
V: TRBV19
J: TRBJ1-6
DNA: TGTGCCAGTAGTACAGGGGAAGTCCTCCACTTT
CDR3: CASSTGEVLHF

D: TRBD2
size: once
V: TRBV19
J: TRBJ2-1
DNA: TGTGCCACTCGGACTAGCGGGGTCAATGAGCAGTTCTTC
CDR3: CATRTSGVNEQFF

D: -
size: -
V: TRBV12-5
J: TRBJ2-1
DNA: TGTGCTAGTGCTCCTGACCTAGGCTCCTACAATGAGCAGTTCTTC
CDR3: CASAPDLGSYNEQFF

D: TRBD1
size: -
V: TRBV7-9
J: TRBJ1-4
DNA: TGTGCCAGCAGCGAACCGACAGGGGATGAAAAACTGTTTTTT
CDR3: CASSEPTGDEKLFF

D: TRBD1
size: -
V: TRBV7-3
J: TRBJ2-1
DNA: TGTGCCAGCAGCTTACGCGGACAGGGATACAATGAGCAGTTCTTC
CDR3: CASSLRGQGYNEQFF

D: TRBD1
size: -
V: TRBV2
J: TRBJ2-7
DNA: TGTGCCAGCAGGGACAGGGCCGAGCAGTACTTC
CDR3: CASRDRAEQYF

D: -
size: -
V: TRBV27
J: TRBJ2-4
DNA: TGTGCCAGCAGTCCGAGCAGGACAGCCCCGACCTATCCAAACATTCAGTACTTC
CDR3: CASSPSRTAPTYPNIQYF

D: -
size: -
V: TRBV7-9
J: TRBJ2-3
DNA: TGTGCCAGCAGCTTACCTAAGTTTTCCACAGATACGCAGTATTTT
CDR3: CASSLPKFSTDTQYF

D: -
size: -
V: TRBV29-1
J: TRBJ2-3
DNA: TGCAGCGGAAAGGGGCCCCCACACCGCACAGATACGCAGTATTTT
CDR3: CSGKGPPHRTDTQYF

D: -
size: -
V: TRBV5-8
J: TRBJ1-1
DNA: TGTGCCAGCAGGGAGCAGGGCGAAGCTTTCTTT
CDR3: CASREQGEAFF

D: -
size: -
V: TRBV4-3
J: TRBJ2-3
DNA: TGCGCCAGCAGCCTCCAGACTACCACAGATACGCAGTATTTT
CDR3: CASSLQTTTDTQYF

D: -
size: -
V: TRBV9
J: TRBJ1-2
DNA: TGTGCCAGCAGCGTAGGGACAAACTATGGCTACACCTTC
CDR3: CASSVGTNYGYTF

D: TRBD1
size: -
V: TRBV9
J: TRBJ1-2
DNA: TGTGCCAGCAGCGTAGTTCCGGACAGGGATTATGGCTACACCTTC
CDR3: CASSVVPDRDYGYTF

D: -
size: once
V: TRBV6-5
J: TRBJ1-2
DNA: TGTGCCAGCAGCGGAGGGATCGCTTATGGCTACACCTTC
CDR3: CASSGGIAYGYTF

D: TRBD2
size: -
V: TRBV2
J: TRBJ2-7
DNA: TGTGCCACTTCCCTCCGGGACTACTCCTACGAGCAGTACTTC
CDR3: CATSLRDYSYEQYF

D: TRBD2
size: few
V: TRBV7-2
J: TRBJ2-1
DNA: TGTGCCAGCAGCCGTAGATATGGGACTATCGTCAATGAGCAGTTCTTC
CDR3: CASSRRYGTIVNEQFF

D: -
size: -
V: TRBV2
J: TRBJ1-2
DNA: TGTGCCAGCAGTGAAGAGGGGAGGGGTGGCTACACCTTC
CDR3: CASSEEGRGGYTF

D: TRBD1
size: -
V: TRBV27
J: TRBJ1-1
DNA: TGTGCCAGCAGTCCGGGACAGGGCGGCTTCACTGAAGCTTTCTTT
CDR3: CASSPGQGGFTEAFF

D: TRBD2
size: -
V: TRBV30
J: TRBJ2-3
DNA: TGTGCCTGGAGCGGCGGGAGGGGAAACACAGATACGCAGTATTTT
CDR3: CAWSGGRGNTDTQYF

D: TRBD1
size: -
V: TRBV2
J: TRBJ1-2
DNA: TGTGCCAGCAGTGGATTGCAGGGGGACTATGGCTACACCTTC
CDR3: CASSGLQGDYGYTF

D: TRBD1
size: few
V: TRBV4-1
J: TRBJ1-5
DNA: TGCGCCAGCAGCCAGTCGGGACAGTTGGGCAATCAGCCCCAGCATTTT
CDR3: CASSQSGQLGNQPQHF

D: TRBD1
size: -
V: TRBV5-6
J: TRBJ2-6
DNA: TGTGCCAGCAGCTGGGGACAGAGCCGCGATGGGGCCAACGTCCTGACTTTC
CDR3: CASSWGQSRDGANVLTF

D: -
size: -
V: TRBV13
J: TRBJ2-7
DNA: TGTGCCAGCAGCTTCCACTCCAGGGGAATCTCCGAGCAGTACTTC
CDR3: CASSFHSRGISEQYF

D: -
size: -
V: TRBV2
J: TRBJ2-4
DNA: TGTGCCAGCAGTGATAGGGGGAACATTCAGTACTTC
CDR3: CASSDRGNIQYF

D: -
size: -
V: TRBV5-1
J: TRBJ1-1
DNA: TGCGCCAGCAGCCCCTTCGGGGTCGGGGATCTCAAGACTGAAGCTTTCTTT
CDR3: CASSPFGVGDLKTEAFF

D: -
size: few
V: TRBV14
J: TRBJ1-1
DNA: TGTGCCAGCAGCCCTTTAGGGGCCACTGAAGCTTTCTTT
CDR3: CASSPLGATEAFF

D: TRBD1
size: -
V: TRBV4-2
J: TRBJ2-2
DNA: TGTGCCAGCAGCCAAGATGACAGGGCCGGGGAGCTGTTTTTT
CDR3: CASSQDDRAGELFF

D: -
size: -
V: TRBV7-3
J: TRBJ1-1
DNA: TGTGCCAGCAGCTCCGGGACACCGTACGCTGAAGCTTTCTTT
CDR3: CASSSGTPYAEAFF

D: TRBD2
size: -
V: TRBV9
J: TRBJ2-7
DNA: TGTGCCAGCAGCCGGGGGGGGGCCGATTACGAGCAGTACTTC
CDR3: CASSRGGADYEQYF

D: -
size: -
V: TRBV18
J: TRBJ2-1
DNA: TGTGCCAGCTCACAACTACTAGACAATGAGCAGTTCTTC
CDR3: CASSQLLDNEQFF

D: TRBD1
size: -
V: TRBV10-3
J: TRBJ1-2
DNA: TGTGCCATCAGTGAGTCGACAGGGCGCAACTATGGCTACACCTTC
CDR3: CAISESTGRNYGYTF

D: -
size: once
V: TRBV7-2
J: TRBJ1-3
DNA: TGTGCCAGCAGCTTGCACAGGGATGGTACTGGAAACACCATATATTTT
CDR3: CASSLHRDGTGNTIYF

D: -
size: -
V: TRBV27
J: TRBJ2-1
DNA: TGTGCCAGCAGTTCAAAAATGGCGCCCAGGGCATCAATAAATGAGCAGTTCTTC
CDR3: CASSSKMAPRASINEQFF

D: TRBD1
size: -
V: TRBV27
J: TRBJ2-3
DNA: TGTGCCAGCAGTTTAAGGGGACAGGGTGTGGATACGCAGTATTTT
CDR3: CASSLRGQGVDTQYF

D: -
size: -
V: TRBV7-3
J: TRBJ1-1
DNA: TGTGCCAGCAGCTTAAATTCGGAGGCGAACACTGAAGCTTTCTTT
CDR3: CASSLNSEANTEAFF

D: -
size: -
V: TRBV20-1
J: TRBJ1-2
DNA: TGCAGTGCTACAGGGGATGGCTACACCTTC
CDR3: CSATGDGYTF

D: -
size: -
V: TRBV7-9
J: TRBJ2-7
DNA: TGTGCCAGCACCCCCCGGGGCTCCTACGAGCAGTACTTC
CDR3: CASTPRGSYEQYF

D: TRBD1
size: -
V: TRBV2
J: TRBJ1-2
DNA: TGTGCCAGCAGTAGGGACAGCCGGCGGGGCTACACCTTC
CDR3: CASSRDSRRGYTF

D: TRBD2
size: -
V: TRBV5-6
J: TRBJ2-2
DNA: TGTGCCAGCAGTACCGGGACTAGTACCGGGGAGCTGTTTTTT
CDR3: CASSTGTSTGELFF

D: -
size: -
V: TRBV4-1
J: TRBJ1-2
DNA: TGCGCCAGCAGCCCCTTCCTCACAGGGTCTAGGGTTTATGGCTACACCTTC
CDR3: CASSPFLTGSRVYGYTF

D: TRBD2
size: few
V: TRBV4-3
J: TRBJ2-3
DNA: TGCGCCAGCAGCCAAGATGTGAGGCTAGCGGGGGCCTATACGCAGTATTTT
CDR3: CASSQDVRLAGAYTQYF

D: -
size: -
V: TRBV30
J: TRBJ1-2
DNA: TGTGCCTGTTACAGGGAGTCTGATGGCTACACCTTC
CDR3: CACYRESDGYTF